The 24 T cell receptor beta chains reported below all come from one sample, sequenced in a study of radiotherapy plus CTLA-4 blockade in lung cancer. The data were produced by immunoSEQ multiplex PCR, yet TCRdb's version contains in-frame clones alone and is incomplete. The sample shows 85,000 to 90,000 clones, approximately 86% of them seen only once. This sample comprised peripheral blood, obtained from a patient treated with radiotherapy plus ipilimumab. The receptors originated from a human donor with non-small cell lung cancer that progressed on radiotherapy plus ipilimumab.

V and J are TRBV12-5 and TRBJ2-2; D gene uncertain. CDR1 LGHNT and CDR2 FRNRAP come from the germline V gene. The CDR3 spans 13 residues. V was cut by 4 bases and J by 1 base, with 4 bases left in between. The CDR3 reads CASGSLNTGELFF. The CDR3, as DNA: TGTGCTAGTGGTTCCCTGAACACCGGGGAGCTGTTTTTT.

V usage is TRBV4-2 and J usage is TRBJ2-1; 14 bases line up with TRBD2. Germline assignment: CDR1 LGHNA and CDR2 YNFKEQ. This CDR3 is built from 16 residues. The J segment lost 6 bases and the V segment lost 0 bases, leaving 1 base of the junction unmatched. This CDR3 is CASSQEGLAGGNEQFF. The CDR3 coding sequence is TGTGCCAGCAGCCAAGAAGGACTAGCGGGGGGCAATGAGCAGTTCTTC.

This clone was counted ten times or more. V and J are TRBV11-2 and TRBJ2-7; 10 bases match TRBD2. Unmatched junction bases numbered 5, after V lost 0 bases and J lost 3 bases. CDR1 and CDR2 (germline): SGHAT, FQNNGV. This CDR3 has 16 amino acids. The CDR3 is CASSLDVLAGYYEQYF. The CDR3 region has the DNA TGTGCCAGCAGCTTAGATGTACTAGCGGGGTACTACGAGCAGTACTTC.

The rearrangement links TRBV19 to TRBJ2-5, with D possibly matching TRBD1 (6 bases). Germline CDR1 is LNHDA and CDR2 is SQIVND (reference sequence). Trimming took off 3 bases at V and 1 base at J, with 15 bases between the two ends. This CDR3 comprises 16 residues. In nucleotides, the CDR3 is TGTGCCAGTAGTATCAGGGGCAGCCTAGTCCAAGAGACCCAGTACTTC. This translates into CASSIRGSLVQETQYF.

This chain links TRBV11-2 with TRBJ2-7; TRBD2 agrees at 10 bases. Germline V gene sequence: CDR1 SGHAT, CDR2 FQNNGV. V dropped 3 bases and J dropped 2; count of bases not matched to a gene: 4. CDR3 length equals 15 residues. CDR3 nucleotide sequence: TGTGCCAGCAGCTTTTCTAGCGGGAGCCCCTACGAGCAGTACTTC. It is translated as CASSFSSGSPYEQYF.

This sequence joins TRBV2 and TRBJ2-3, with D unclear. V gave up 3 bases and J gave up 7 bases, with 5 bases separating them. The CDR3 consists of 11 residues. Germline V gene sequence: CDR1 SNHLY, CDR2 FYNNEI. In DNA, the CDR3 is TGTGCCAGCAGTGACAAAAATACGCAGTATTTT. Translation gives CASSDKNTQYF.

V and J are TRBV6-6 and TRBJ1-2, with no clear D. There are 14 residues in the CDR3. Looked up from germline, CDR1 is MNHNY and CDR2 is SVGAGI (reference sequence). The V gene lost 0 bases and the J gene lost 2 bases, with 7 bases spanning the gap. CDR3 bases: TGTGCCAGCAGTTACTCGATGACAAACTATGGCTACACCTTC. The encoded protein is CASSYSMTNYGYTF.

CDR3 residues: CASSLGPLQETQYF. For the CDR3, the DNA is TGTGCCAGCAGCTTAGGTCCCCTTCAAGAGACCCAGTACTTC. V and J are TRBV7-6 and TRBJ2-5, with D unclear. Germline V gives CDR1 SGHVS, CDR2 FNYEAQ. The CDR3 covers 14 residues. Trimming took off 1 base at V and 2 bases at J, with 8 bases between the two ends.

V is TRBV6-5 and J is TRBJ2-2, with 8 bases lining up with TRBD1. V gave up 5 bases and J gave up 7 bases; unmatched junction bases: 6. This CDR3 has 14 residues. Germline CDR1 is MNHEY and CDR2 is SVGAGI. The CDR3 reads CASSPQGAGGELFF. The CDR3 DNA reads TGTGCCAGCAGTCCCCAGGGGGCGGGCGGGGAGCTGTTTTTT.

This clone was seen a single time. The junction departs from germline at one end; a sequencing error may be responsible. This sequence joins TRBV5-6 and TRBJ2-6; D gene ambiguous. CDR3 size: 11 residues. CDR1 is SGHDT and CDR2 is YYEEEE in the germline V gene. The DNA of the CDR3 is TGTGCCAGCAGCTTGGCCGACGTCCTGACTTTC. It translates to CASSLADVLTF.

This sequence joins TRBV6-1 and TRBJ2-1; 9 bases agree with TRBD1. The trim removed 10 bases at V and 6 bases at J, leaving 13 bases unmatched. The CDR3 contains 15 residues. The V gene's germline CDR1 is MNHNS and CDR2 SASEGT. The CDR3 coding sequence is TGTGCCATCCATACCGGGACAGGGACGTTCAATGAGCAGTTCTTC. Its protein is CAIHTGTGTFNEQFF.

V is TRBV5-1 and J is TRBJ1-1; 7 bases line up with TRBD1. CDR3 length equals 15 residues. V trimming: 0 bases; J trimming: 3 bases; junction bases outside the gene matches: 5. Germline CDR1 reads SGHRS; CDR2 reads YFSETQ. The CDR3 DNA follows: TGCGCCAGCAGCTTGGCGGGGGACAGTTACACTGAAGCTTTCTTT. As protein: CASSLAGDSYTEAFF.

The J gene is TRBJ2-3, the V gene TRBV5-1, with TRBD2 matching 10 bases. The CDR3 length is 14 residues. J was trimmed by 4 bases and V by 3 bases; bases with no gene match: 2. Germline CDR1 is SGHRS and CDR2 is YFSETQ. CDR3 in DNA: TGCGCCAGCAGCTCCGGGACTAGCGCAGATACGCAGTATTTT. Translation: CASSSGTSADTQYF.

The gene calls are TRBV11-2 and TRBJ1-1, with 7 bases matching TRBD1. J gave up 1 base and V 2 bases, and 4 bases lay outside the gene matches. The CDR3 has 15 amino acids. The germline CDR1 and CDR2 sequences are SGHAT and FQNNGV. The CDR3 DNA reads TGTGCCAGCAGCTTACAGGGGGGCGCGAACACTGAAGCTTTCTTT. Amino acids: CASSLQGGANTEAFF.

V and J are TRBV19 and TRBJ2-2; D ambiguous. Between the trimmed V and J ends, which lost 5 bases and 5 bases, there was a span of 12 bases. Germline V gene data show CDR1 as LNHDA and CDR2 as SQIVND (reference sequence). CDR3 length: 14 amino acids. The CDR3 nucleotides are TGTGCCAGTAGTTTCCCCTATGGGACCGGGGAGCTGTTTTTT. Translating it yields CASSFPYGTGELFF.

CDR3 sequence reads: CASQRTASPGNTIYF. The CDR3 DNA reads TGTGCCAGCCAAAGGACAGCGTCCCCTGGAAACACCATATATTTT. This rearrangement joins TRBV7-9 to TRBJ1-3; a weak D match, TRBD1 (6 bases). Trimming stripped 8 bases from V and 2 bases from J, with 16 bases between. CDR3 size: 15 residues. Germline V gene data show CDR1 as SEHNR and CDR2 as FQNEAQ (reference sequence).

The rearrangement links TRBV15 to TRBJ1-2; D might be TRBD1 (5 bases). Germline V lookup: CDR1 LNHNV, CDR2 YYDKDF (reference sequence). Trimming stripped 3 bases from V and 2 bases from J, with 7 bases between. This CDR3 spans 13 amino acids. The CDR3 coding sequence is TGTGCCACCAGCAGCCAGGGAAACTATGGCTACACCTTC. Its translation: CATSSQGNYGYTF.

This clone was found once. Distinct nucleotide sequences in the sample also encode this CDR3. The CDR3 bases are TGTGCCAGTAGGGGACTAGCGGGGGACGCCTACAATGAGCAGTTCTTC. This translates into CASRGLAGDAYNEQFF. The gene calls are TRBV19 and TRBJ2-1; 14 bases align to TRBD2. CDR1 and CDR2 from the germline V gene are LNHDA and SQIVND (reference sequence). The CDR3 extends over 16 amino acids. Trimming took 6 bases from V and 2 from J; bases not matched to a gene: 3.

J is TRBJ2-7 and V is TRBV27, with D possibly matching TRBD1 (5 bases). The V and J ends lost 0 bases and 5 bases respectively, with 17 bases between them. The CDR3 is 16 amino acids. The germline gives CDR1 MNHEY, CDR2 SMNVEV (reference sequence). In nucleotides, the CDR3 is TGTGCCAGCAGTTTATCGAAGGCAGGGCCAGGGAACGAGCAGTACTTC. It translates to CASSLSKAGPGNEQYF.

The chain couples TRBV28 to TRBJ1-1; D is perhaps TRBD1 (6 bases). Deletions cut 4 bases from V and 1 base from J, with 10 bases between. This CDR3 is 14 amino acids long. The germline V gene has CDR1 MDHEN and CDR2 SYDVKM. The CDR3 DNA is TGTGCCAGCAGTTGGACAGTGAGGAACACTGAAGCTTTCTTT. It translates to CASSWTVRNTEAFF.

V is TRBV5-1 and J is TRBJ2-5, with 16 bases lining up with TRBD2. V dropped 0 bases and J dropped 4; count of bases not matched to a gene: 9. Germline V lookup: CDR1 SGHRS, CDR2 YFSETQ. The CDR3 covers 19 residues. CDR3 protein: CASSLGRPGLAGGLETQYF. In DNA form, the CDR3 reads TGCGCCAGCAGCTTGGGGCGACCGGGACTAGCGGGAGGGCTAGAGACCCAGTACTTC. Full variable domain (rest looked up from reference TRBV5-1 and TRBJ2-5): KAGVTQTPRYLIKTRGQQVTLSCSPISGHRSVSWYQQTPGQGLQFLFEYFSETQRNKGNFPGRFSGRQFSNSRSEMNVSTLELGDSALYLCASSLGRPGLAGGLETQYFGPGTRLLVL.

V usage is TRBV5-5 and J usage is TRBJ2-5, with D perhaps matching TRBD1 (6 bases). Trimming stripped 4 bases from V and 2 bases from J, with 15 bases between. This CDR3 comprises 15 residues. Germline V lookup: CDR1 SGHKS, CDR2 YYEKEE (reference sequence). The CDR3, as DNA: TGTGCCAGCAGCCCGAGGACAGCAAAACAAGAGACCCAGTACTTC. Translated, it gives CASSPRTAKQETQYF.

CDR3 nucleotides: TGCAGCGTCCCCTCTCAACGGGGGTGGGAGACCCAGTACTTC. It codes for CSVPSQRGWETQYF. This chain links TRBV29-1 with TRBJ2-5; possibly TRBD2 for D (6 bases). The germline V gene has CDR1 SQVTM and CDR2 ANQGSEA. V lost 6 bases and J lost 5, with 19 bases in between. The length of the CDR3 is 14 residues.

The rearrangement uses TRBV18 and TRBJ2-1, with unresolved D. The CDR3 runs to 14 residues. V lost 3 bases, J lost 2 bases, and 8 bases lay in between. From germline, CDR1 is KGHSH and CDR2 LQKENI. The CDR3 coding sequence is TGTGCCAGCTCACCGGCGGCAACCTACAATGAGCAGTTCTTC. Translating gives CASSPAATYNEQFF.